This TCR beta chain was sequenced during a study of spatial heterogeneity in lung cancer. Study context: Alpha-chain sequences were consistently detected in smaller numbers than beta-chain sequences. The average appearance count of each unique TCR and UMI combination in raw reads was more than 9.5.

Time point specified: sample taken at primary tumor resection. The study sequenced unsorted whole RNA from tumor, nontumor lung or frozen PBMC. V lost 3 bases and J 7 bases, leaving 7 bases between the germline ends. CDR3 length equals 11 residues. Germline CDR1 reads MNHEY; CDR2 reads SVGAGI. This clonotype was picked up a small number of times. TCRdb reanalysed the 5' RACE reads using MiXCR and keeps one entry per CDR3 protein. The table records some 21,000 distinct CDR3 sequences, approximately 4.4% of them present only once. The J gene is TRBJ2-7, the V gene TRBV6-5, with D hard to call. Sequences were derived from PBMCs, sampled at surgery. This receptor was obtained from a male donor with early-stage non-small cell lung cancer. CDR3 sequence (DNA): TGTGCCAGCAGTTATAGACGGGAGCAGTACTTC. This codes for CASSYRREQYF.